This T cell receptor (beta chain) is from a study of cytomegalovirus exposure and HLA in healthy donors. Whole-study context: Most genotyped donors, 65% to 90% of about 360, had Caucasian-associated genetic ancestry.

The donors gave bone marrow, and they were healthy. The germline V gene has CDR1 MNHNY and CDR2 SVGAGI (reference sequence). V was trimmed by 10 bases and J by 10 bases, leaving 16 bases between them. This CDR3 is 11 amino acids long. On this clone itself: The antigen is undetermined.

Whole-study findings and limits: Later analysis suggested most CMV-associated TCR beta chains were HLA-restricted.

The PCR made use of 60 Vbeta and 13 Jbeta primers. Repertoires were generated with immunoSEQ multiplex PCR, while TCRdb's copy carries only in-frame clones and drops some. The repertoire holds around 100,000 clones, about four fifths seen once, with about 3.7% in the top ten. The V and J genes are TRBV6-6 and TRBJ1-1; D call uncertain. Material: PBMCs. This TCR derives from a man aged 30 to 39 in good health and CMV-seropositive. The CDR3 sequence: CAIRGPFGAFF. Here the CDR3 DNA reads TGTGCCATCCGTGGCCCTTTTGGAGCTTTCTTT.